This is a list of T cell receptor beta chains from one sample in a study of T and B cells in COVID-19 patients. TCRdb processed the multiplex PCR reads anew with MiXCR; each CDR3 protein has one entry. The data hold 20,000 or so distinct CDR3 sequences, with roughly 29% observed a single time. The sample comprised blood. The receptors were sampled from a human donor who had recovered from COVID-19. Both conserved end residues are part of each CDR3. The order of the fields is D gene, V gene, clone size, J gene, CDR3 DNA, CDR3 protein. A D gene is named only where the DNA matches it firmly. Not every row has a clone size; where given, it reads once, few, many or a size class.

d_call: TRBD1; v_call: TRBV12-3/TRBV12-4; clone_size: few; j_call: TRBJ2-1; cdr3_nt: TGTGCCAGCAGCCTAGGGACAGTACACAATGAGCAGTTCTTC; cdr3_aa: CASSLGTVHNEQFF
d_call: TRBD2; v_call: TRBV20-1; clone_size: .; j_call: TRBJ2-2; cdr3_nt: TGCAGTGCCCCGAGGGGACTAGTAGAGACCGGGGAGCTGTTTTTT; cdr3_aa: CSAPRGLVETGELFF
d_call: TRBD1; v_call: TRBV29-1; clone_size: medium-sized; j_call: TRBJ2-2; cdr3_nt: TGCAGCTACCGGGACAGGGTTTTCGCGGAGGACACCGGGGAGCTGTTTTTT; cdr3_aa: CSYRDRVFAEDTGELFF
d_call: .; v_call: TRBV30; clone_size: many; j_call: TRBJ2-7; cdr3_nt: TGTGCCTTCACACGGGACTACGAGCAGTACTTC; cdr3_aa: CAFTRDYEQYF
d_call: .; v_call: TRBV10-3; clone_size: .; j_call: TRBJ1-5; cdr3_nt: TGTGCCATCAGTGAATCCGCAGGGGAAGGGCAGCCCCAGCATTTT; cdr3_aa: CAISESAGEGQPQHF
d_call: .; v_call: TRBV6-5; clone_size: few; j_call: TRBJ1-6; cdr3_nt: TGTGCCAGCAGTTACTCCCCCAGCGGTTCTGGTAATTCACCCCTCCACTTT; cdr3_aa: CASSYSPSGSGNSPLHF
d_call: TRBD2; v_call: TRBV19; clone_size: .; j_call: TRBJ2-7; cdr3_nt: TGTGCCAGTAGTATCGGACTAGCGGGGGAGGAGCAGTACTTC; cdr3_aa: CASSIGLAGEEQYF
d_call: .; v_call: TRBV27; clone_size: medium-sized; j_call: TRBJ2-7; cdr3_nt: TGTGCCAGCAGTTTTGAGGGGGTCCCCTACGAGCAGTACTTC; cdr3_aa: CASSFEGVPYEQYF
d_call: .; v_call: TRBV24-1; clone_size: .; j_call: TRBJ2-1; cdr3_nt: TGTGCCACCAGTGATTGGGGTGCGAGGACGGGGCAGTTCTTC; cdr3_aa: CATSDWGARTGQFF
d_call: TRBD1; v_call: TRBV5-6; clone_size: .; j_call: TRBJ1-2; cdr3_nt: TGTGCCAGCAGCACTTCCGGGACAGGGGGTAAAGTCTATGGCTACACCTTC; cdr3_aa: CASSTSGTGGKVYGYTF
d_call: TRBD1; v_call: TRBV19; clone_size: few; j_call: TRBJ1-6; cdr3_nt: TGTGCCAGTAGTATATACAGGGGGCGAAGCTCACCCCTCCACTTT; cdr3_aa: CASSIYRGRSSPLHF
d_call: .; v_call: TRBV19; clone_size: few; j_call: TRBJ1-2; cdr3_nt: TGTGCCAGTAGCCAACAGGGCCTCTATGGCTACACCTTC; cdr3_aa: CASSQQGLYGYTF
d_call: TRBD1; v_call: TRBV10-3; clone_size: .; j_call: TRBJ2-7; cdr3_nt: TGTGCCATCCGCACAGGGGTAGGCGACGAGCAGTACTTC; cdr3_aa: CAIRTGVGDEQYF
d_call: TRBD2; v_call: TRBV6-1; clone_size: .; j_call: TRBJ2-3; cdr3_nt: TGTGCCAGCAGCCCTCCCTCGGGGGGGTTAGATGCGCAGTATTTT; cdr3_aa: CASSPPSGGLDAQYF
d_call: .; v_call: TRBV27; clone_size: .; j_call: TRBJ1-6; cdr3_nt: TGTGCCAGCAGTTTACAGATCTCGGGTAATTCACCCCTCCTCTTT; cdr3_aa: CASSLQISGNSPLLF
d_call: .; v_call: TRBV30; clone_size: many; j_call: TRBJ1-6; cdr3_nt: TGTGCCTGGAGTGGGTTCTCCTATAATTCACCCCTCCACTTT; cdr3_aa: CAWSGFSYNSPLHF
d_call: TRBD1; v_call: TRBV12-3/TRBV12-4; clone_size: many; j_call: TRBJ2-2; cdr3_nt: TGTGCCAGCGTACCGGGACAGGGTACGCGGGAGCTGTTTTTT; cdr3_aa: CASVPGQGTRELFF
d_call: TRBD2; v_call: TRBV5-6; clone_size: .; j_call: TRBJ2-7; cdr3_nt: TGTGCCAGCAGCTTGGTCGGGGGGGCCCCCGAGCAGTACTTC; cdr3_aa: CASSLVGGAPEQYF
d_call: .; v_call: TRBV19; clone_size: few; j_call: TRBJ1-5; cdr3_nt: TGTGCCACCGGGGTGAATCAGCCCCAGCATTTT; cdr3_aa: CATGVNQPQHF
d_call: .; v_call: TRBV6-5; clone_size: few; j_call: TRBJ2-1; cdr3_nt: TGTGCCAGCAGTTACGACTCCCCAAGTTACAATGAGCAGTTCTTC; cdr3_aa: CASSYDSPSYNEQFF
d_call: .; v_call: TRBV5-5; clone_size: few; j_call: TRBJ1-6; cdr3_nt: TGTGCCAGCAGCAGTGGACAGATCTATAATTCACCCCTCCACTTT; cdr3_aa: CASSSGQIYNSPLHF
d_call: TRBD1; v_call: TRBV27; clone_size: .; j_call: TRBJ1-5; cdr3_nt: TGTGCCAGCAGCCTTGACAGGGACAATCAGCCCCAGCATTTT; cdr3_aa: CASSLDRDNQPQHF
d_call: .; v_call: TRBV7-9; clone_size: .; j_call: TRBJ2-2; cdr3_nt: TGTGCCAGCAGCTTAGGTCTGGAAAGCGGGGAGCTGTTTTTT; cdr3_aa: CASSLGLESGELFF
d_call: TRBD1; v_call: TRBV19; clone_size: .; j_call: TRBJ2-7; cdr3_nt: TGTGCCAGTAGAACCGACAGGGGGCGGAACGAGCAGTACTTC; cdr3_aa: CASRTDRGRNEQYF
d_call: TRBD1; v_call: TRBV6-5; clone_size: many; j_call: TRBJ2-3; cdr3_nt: TGTGCCAGCAGTACGATCAGGGGGCTTAGCACAGATACGCAGTATTTT; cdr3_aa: CASSTIRGLSTDTQYF
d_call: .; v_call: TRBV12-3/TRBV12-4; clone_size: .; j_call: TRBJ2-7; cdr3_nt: TGTGCCAGCAATTTGGGACAAGGACTCTACGAGCAGTACTTC; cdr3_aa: CASNLGQGLYEQYF
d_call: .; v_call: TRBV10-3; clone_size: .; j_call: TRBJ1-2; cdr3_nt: TGTGCCATCAAGTCAGGGGAAAACTATGGCTACACCTTC; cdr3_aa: CAIKSGENYGYTF
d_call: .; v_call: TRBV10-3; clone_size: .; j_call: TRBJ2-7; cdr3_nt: TGTGCCGTTCTGGACAGTTCAACCTACGAGCAGTACTTC; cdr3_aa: CAVLDSSTYEQYF
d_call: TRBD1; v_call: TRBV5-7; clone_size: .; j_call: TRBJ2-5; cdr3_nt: TGTGCCAGCAGCTTGGCCGTTGGGACAGCCTACCAAGAGACCCAGTACTTC; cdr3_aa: CASSLAVGTAYQETQYF
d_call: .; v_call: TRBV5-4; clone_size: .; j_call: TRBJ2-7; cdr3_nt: TGTGCCAGCAGCCCCAGGGGTTCTAGCGGACTCTACGAGCAGTACTTC; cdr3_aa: CASSPRGSSGLYEQYF
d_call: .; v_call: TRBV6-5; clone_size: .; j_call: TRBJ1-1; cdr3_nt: TGTGCCAGCAGTTACTCTCTTGGCAGGGACACTGAAGCTTTCTTT; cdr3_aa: CASSYSLGRDTEAFF
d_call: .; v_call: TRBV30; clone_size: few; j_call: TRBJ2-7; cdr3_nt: TGTGCCTGGAGTGAGGGGGTCTACTACGAGCAGTACTTC; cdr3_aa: CAWSEGVYYEQYF
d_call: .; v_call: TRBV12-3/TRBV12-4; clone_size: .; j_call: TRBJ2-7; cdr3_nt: TGTGCCAGCAGTTTAAGTGGGACCTACGAGCAGTACTTC; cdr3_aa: CASSLSGTYEQYF
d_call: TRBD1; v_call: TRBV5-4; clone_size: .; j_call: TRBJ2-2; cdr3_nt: TGTGCCAGCAGCTTGGCCGGGACAGGGAACACCGGGGAGCTGTTTTTT; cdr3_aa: CASSLAGTGNTGELFF
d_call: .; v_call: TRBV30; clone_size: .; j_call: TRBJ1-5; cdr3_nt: TGTGCCTGGAGTTCAGGGTTCAATCAGCCCCAGCATTTT; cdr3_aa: CAWSSGFNQPQHF
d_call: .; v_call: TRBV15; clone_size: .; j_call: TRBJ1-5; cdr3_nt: TGTGCCACCAGCAGAGCCCGTACTCAGCCCCAGCATTTT; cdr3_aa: CATSRARTQPQHF
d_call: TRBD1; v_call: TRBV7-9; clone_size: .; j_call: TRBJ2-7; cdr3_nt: TGTGCCAGCAGACCCCAGGGGGCGGGCGAGCAGTACTTC; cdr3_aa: CASRPQGAGEQYF
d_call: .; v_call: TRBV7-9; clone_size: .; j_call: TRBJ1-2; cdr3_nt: TGTGCCAGCAGCTTGGATAATCTTCCTAACTATGGCTGCACCTTC; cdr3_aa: CASSLDNLPNYGCTF
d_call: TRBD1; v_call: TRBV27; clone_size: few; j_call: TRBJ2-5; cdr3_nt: TGTGCCAGCAGCGAACAGGGGAGCGAGACCCAGTACTTC; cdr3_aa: CASSEQGSETQYF
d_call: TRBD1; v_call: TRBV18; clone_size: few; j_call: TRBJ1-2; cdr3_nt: TGTGCCAGCTCACCACAGGACAGGTTCGGCTACACCTTC; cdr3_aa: CASSPQDRFGYTF
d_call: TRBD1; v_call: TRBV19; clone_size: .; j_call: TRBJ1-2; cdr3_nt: TGTGCCGCCCGACCGGGACAGGGGGCGCATGGCTACACCTTC; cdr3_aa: CAARPGQGAHGYTF
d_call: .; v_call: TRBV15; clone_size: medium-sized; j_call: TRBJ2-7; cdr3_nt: TGTGCCACCAGCAGAGGGTCGGGGGTCAACGAGCAGTACTTC; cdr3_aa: CATSRGSGVNEQYF
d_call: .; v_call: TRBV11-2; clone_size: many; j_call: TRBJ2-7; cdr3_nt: TGTGCCAGCAGCTTAACACCGACAGGTACCTACGAGCAGTACTTC; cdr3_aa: CASSLTPTGTYEQYF
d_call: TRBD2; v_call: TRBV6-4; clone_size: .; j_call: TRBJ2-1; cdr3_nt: TGTGCCAGCAGTGACTCGACTAGCGGGAGCAATGAGCAGTTCTTC; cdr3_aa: CASSDSTSGSNEQFF
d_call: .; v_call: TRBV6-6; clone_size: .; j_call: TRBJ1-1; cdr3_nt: TGTGCCAGCAGTTACGAGGCCCTGAACACTGAAGCTTTCTTT; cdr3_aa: CASSYEALNTEAFF
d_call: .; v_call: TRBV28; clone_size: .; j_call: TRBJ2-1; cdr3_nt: TGTGCCAGCAGTCTCGGCGGGTTACTTAATGAGCAGTTCTTC; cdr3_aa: CASSLGGLLNEQFF
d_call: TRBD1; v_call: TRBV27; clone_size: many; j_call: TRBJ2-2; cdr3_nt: TGTGCCAGCAGCACAGGGGACCCGAACACCGGGGAGCTGTTTTTT; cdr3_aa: CASSTGDPNTGELFF
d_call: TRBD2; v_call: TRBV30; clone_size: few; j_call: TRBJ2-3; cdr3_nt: TGTGCCTGGATCAATCGGGGGGGGCCCACAGATACGCAGTATTTT; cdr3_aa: CAWINRGGPTDTQYF
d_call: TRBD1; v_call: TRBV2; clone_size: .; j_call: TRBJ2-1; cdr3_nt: TGTGCCAGCAGTTATACAGGGGGCTCCTACAATGAGCAGTTCTTC; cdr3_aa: CASSYTGGSYNEQFF
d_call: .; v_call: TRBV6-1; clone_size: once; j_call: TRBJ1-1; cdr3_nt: TGTGCCAGCGCGGTGGGGGCGGAAGCTTTCTTT; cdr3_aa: CASAVGAEAFF
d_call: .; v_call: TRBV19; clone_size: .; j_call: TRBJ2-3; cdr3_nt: TGTGCCAGTAGTATCCAGGGGGATAGCGGAACTTTAACAGATACGCAGTATTTT; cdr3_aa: CASSIQGDSGTLTDTQYF
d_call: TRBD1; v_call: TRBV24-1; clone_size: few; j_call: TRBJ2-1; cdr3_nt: TGTGCCACCAGTGAGACAGGGGGCGCGTCCTACAATGAGCAGTTCTTC; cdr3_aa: CATSETGGASYNEQFF
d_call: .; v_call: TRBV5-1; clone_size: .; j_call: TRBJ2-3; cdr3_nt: TGCGCCAGCAGCTACGCGGGACGCACAGATACGCAGTATTTT; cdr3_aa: CASSYAGRTDTQYF
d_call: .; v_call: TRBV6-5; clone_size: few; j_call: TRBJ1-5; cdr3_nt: TGTGCCAGCAGTTACTCAGGAGGAACAGGCCAGCCCCAGCATTTT; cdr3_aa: CASSYSGGTGQPQHF
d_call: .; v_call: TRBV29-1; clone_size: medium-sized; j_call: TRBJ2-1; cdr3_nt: TGCAGCGTTGGTGGGAATTACAATGAGCAGTTCTTC; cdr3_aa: CSVGGNYNEQFF
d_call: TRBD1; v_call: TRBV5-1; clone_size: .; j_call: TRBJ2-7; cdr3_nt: TGCGCCAGCAGCTTCCGGGACAGGGGGCGCGGCGAGCAGTACTTC; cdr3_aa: CASSFRDRGRGEQYF
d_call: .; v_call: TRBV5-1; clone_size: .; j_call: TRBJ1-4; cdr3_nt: TGCGCCAGCAGCTTGTGGTCAGCCTATAATGAAAAACTGTTTTTT; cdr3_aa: CASSLWSAYNEKLFF
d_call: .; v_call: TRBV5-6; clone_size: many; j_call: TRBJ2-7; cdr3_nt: TGTGCCAGCAGCCTAACAGGGTACGAGCAGTACTTC; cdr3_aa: CASSLTGYEQYF
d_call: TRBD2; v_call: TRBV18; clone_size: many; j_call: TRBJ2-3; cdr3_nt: TGTGCCAGCTCACCACGAGGAGCGGGGGGCACAGATACGCAGTATTTT; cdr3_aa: CASSPRGAGGTDTQYF